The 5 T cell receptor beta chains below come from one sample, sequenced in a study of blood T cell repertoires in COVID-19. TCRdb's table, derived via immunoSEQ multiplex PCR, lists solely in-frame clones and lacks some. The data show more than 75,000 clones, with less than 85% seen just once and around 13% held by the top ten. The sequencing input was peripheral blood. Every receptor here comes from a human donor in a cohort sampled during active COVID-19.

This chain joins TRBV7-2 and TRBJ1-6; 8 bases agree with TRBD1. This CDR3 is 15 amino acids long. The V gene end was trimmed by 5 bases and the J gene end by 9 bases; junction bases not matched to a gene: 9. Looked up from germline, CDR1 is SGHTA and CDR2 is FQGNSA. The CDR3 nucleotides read TGTGCCAGCAGCCGTGGACAGGGTACGGGTTCACCCCTCCACTTT. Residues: CASSRGQGTGSPLHF.

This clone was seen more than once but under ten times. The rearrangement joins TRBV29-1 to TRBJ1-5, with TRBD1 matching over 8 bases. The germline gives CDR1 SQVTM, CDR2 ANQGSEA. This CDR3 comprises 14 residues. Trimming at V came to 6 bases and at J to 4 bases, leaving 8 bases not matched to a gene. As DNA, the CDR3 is TGCAGCGTCTCAGGGGGCTATGGGAATCAGCCCCAGCATTTT. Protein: CSVSGGYGNQPQHF.

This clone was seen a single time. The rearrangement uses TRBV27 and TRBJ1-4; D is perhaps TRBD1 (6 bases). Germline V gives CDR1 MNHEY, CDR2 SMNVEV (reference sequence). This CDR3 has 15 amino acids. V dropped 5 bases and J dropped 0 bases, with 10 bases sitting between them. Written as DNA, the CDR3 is TGTGCCAGCAGTACCAGGGGTTCAACTAATGAAAAACTGTTTTTT. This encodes CASSTRGSTNEKLFF.

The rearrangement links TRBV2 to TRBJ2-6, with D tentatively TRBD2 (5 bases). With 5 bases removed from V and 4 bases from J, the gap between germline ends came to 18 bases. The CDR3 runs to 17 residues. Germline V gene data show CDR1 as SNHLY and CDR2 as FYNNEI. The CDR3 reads CASSSDSPTGGANVLTF. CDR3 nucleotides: TGTGCCAGCAGTTCGGACTCTCCTACGGGGGGGGCCAACGTCCTGACTTTC. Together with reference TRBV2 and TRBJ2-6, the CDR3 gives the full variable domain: EPEVTQTPSHQVTQMGQEVILRCVPISNHLYFYWYRQILGQKVEFLVSFYNNEISEKSEIFDDQFSVERPDGSNFTLKIRSTKLEDSAMYFCASSSDSPTGGANVLTFGAGSRLTVL.

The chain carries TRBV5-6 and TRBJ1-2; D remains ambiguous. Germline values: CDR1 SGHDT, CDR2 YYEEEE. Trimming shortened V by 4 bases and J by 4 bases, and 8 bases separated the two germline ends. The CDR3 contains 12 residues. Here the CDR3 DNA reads TGTGCCAGCAGCGGGGAGGGCTATGGCTACACCTTC. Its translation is CASSGEGYGYTF.